The 15 T cell receptor beta chains below all came from one sample that was sequenced in a study of blood T cell repertoires in COVID-19. Assay: immunoSEQ multiplex PCR; the TCRdb copy retains only in-frame clones and omits some. The sample yields 50,000 to 75,000 clones, 88% seen once. The sequencing input was peripheral blood. These receptors were taken from a woman aged 50 to 65 with active or convalescent COVID-19.

This chain uses TRBV7-6 with TRBJ1-1; 8 bases are a match to TRBD1. The V gene's germline CDR1 is SGHVS and CDR2 FNYEAQ. Losses at the gene ends were 3 bases for V and 4 bases for J; bases not matched to a gene: 10. The CDR3 totals 16 residues. CDR3: CASSLDSTGGLTEAFF. As DNA, the CDR3 is TGTGCCAGCAGCTTGGACTCTACAGGGGGACTCACTGAAGCTTTCTTT.

The rearrangement links TRBV10-3 to TRBJ2-2; the D gene is possibly TRBD1 (6 bases). Germline CDR1 is ENHRY and CDR2 is SYGVKD. The V gene lost 5 bases and the J gene lost 0 bases, with 13 bases spanning the gap. This CDR3 has 16 residues. CDR3 coding DNA: TGTGCCATCAGTCAAAACAAGGGGGCGAACACCGGGGAGCTGTTTTTT. Translation gives CAISQNKGANTGELFF.

The chain links TRBV30 to TRBJ2-7; TRBD1 agrees at 8 bases. CDR1 is GTSNPN and CDR2 is SVGIG in the germline V gene (reference sequence). V lost 4 bases and J lost 0; bases outside the gene matches: 2. The CDR3 runs to 13 residues. This CDR3 is CAWNRGSSYEQYF. CDR3 nucleotide sequence: TGTGCCTGGAACAGGGGGAGCTCCTACGAGCAGTACTTC.

J is TRBJ2-1 and V is TRBV6-5, with 15 bases aligning to TRBD2. The CDR3 has 15 amino acids. The germline V gene has CDR1 MNHEY and CDR2 SVGAGI. The V gene end was trimmed by 4 bases and the J gene end by 9 bases; junction bases not matched to a gene: 4. The CDR3 spells CASSWGLAGGSEQFF. The CDR3 DNA reads TGTGCCAGCAGTTGGGGACTAGCGGGAGGAAGTGAGCAGTTCTTC.

V gene TRBV19 combines with J gene TRBJ2-3; tentative D call: TRBD2 (7 bases). V was shortened by 6 bases and J by 1 base, with 11 bases between the two germline ends. Germline V lookup: CDR1 LNHDA, CDR2 SQIVND (reference sequence). This CDR3 has 14 residues. CDR3 DNA: TGTGCCAGTAGCAAAGGGGGGGGCACAGATACGCAGTATTTT. Translated: CASSKGGGTDTQYF.

The CDR3 DNA reads as TGCGCCAGCAGCCCCCTATCGACAGGGGGCGGAGAGACCCAGTACTTC. It is translated as CASSPLSTGGGETQYF. This chain links TRBV5-1 with TRBJ2-5; TRBD1 agrees at 10 bases. The germline V gene encodes CDR1 SGHRS and CDR2 YFSETQ. This CDR3 spans 16 amino acids. The trim removed 4 bases at V and 4 bases at J, leaving 10 bases unmatched.

The chain is built from TRBV3-1 (or the pseudogene TRBV3-2) and TRBJ2-4; 10 bases align to TRBD1. CDR3 length: 17 amino acids. The ends lost 5 bases at V and 1 base at J; junction bases unmatched: 8. Per germline, CDR1 LGHDT and CDR2 YNNKEL (reference sequence). This CDR3 reads CASSGTGAARAKNIQYF. The CDR3 nucleotides read TGTGCCAGCAGCGGGACAGGGGCAGCCCGGGCCAAAAACATTCAGTACTTC.

The chain joins TRBV24-1 to TRBJ2-1; 7 bases fit TRBD2. The CDR3 has 15 amino acids. CDR1 and CDR2 from the germline V gene are KGHDR and SFDVKD. The J segment lost 0 bases and the V segment lost 3 bases, leaving 1 base of the junction unmatched. As DNA, the CDR3 is TGTGCCACCAGTGATGGCGGGAGCTCCTACAATGAGCAGTTCTTC. It is translated as CATSDGGSSYNEQFF.

This chain connects TRBV6-5 to TRBJ2-4, with D tentatively TRBD2 (6 bases). CDR1 is MNHEY, CDR2 SVGAGI, per germline. V was shortened by 2 bases and J by 0 bases, with 11 bases between the two germline ends. The CDR3 covers 16 residues. As DNA, the CDR3 is TGTGCCAGCAGTTACGGCGGAGGGGAAGCCAAAAACATTCAGTACTTC. Its translation is CASSYGGGEAKNIQYF.

The chain carries TRBV6-5 and TRBJ1-1; D is ambiguous. The CDR3 covers 13 residues. V shed 2 bases and J shed 0 bases, with 4 bases lying between them. CDR1 and CDR2 (germline): MNHEY, SVGAGI. The CDR3 spells CASSYNMNTEAFF. The CDR3 DNA follows: TGTGCCAGCAGTTACAACATGAACACTGAAGCTTTCTTT.

This clone was recorded once. J is TRBJ1-5 and V is TRBV19; 9 bases are shared with TRBD1. The germline V gene has CDR1 LNHDA and CDR2 SQIVND (reference sequence). The CDR3 is 15 amino acids. V lost 6 bases to trimming and J lost 5 bases; unmatched junction nucleotides: 8. This CDR3 is CASRTGQGRHQPQHF. As DNA, the CDR3 is TGTGCCAGTAGAACCGGACAGGGGAGGCATCAGCCCCAGCATTTT.

The rearrangement uses TRBV6-5 and TRBJ2-5; a weak D match, TRBD1 (6 bases). CDR3 length: 13 amino acids. From germline, CDR1 is MNHEY and CDR2 SVGAGI. V was cut by 2 bases and J by 3 bases, with 7 bases left in between. This CDR3 reads CASSYGQKETQYF. Here the CDR3 DNA reads TGTGCCAGCAGTTACGGACAGAAAGAGACCCAGTACTTC.

The chain couples TRBV6-5 to TRBJ2-1, with 12 bases aligning to TRBD2. V lost 6 bases to trimming and J lost 12 bases; unmatched junction nucleotides: 6. CDR1 and CDR2 (germline): MNHEY, SVGAGI. The CDR3 is 13 residues long. CDR3 sequence: CASSPTSGRWQFF. In DNA, the CDR3 is TGTGCCAGCAGCCCGACTAGCGGGAGATGGCAGTTCTTC.

This clone was seen once. The chain recombines TRBV23-1 with TRBJ1-3; D unresolved. TRBV23-1 is an ORF; its function is uncertain. V was pared by 8 bases and J by 4 bases, with 9 bases between. This CDR3 is built from 12 residues. CDR3 bases: TGCGCCAGCGACTCCACAGGAAACACCATATATTTT. Translation: CASDSTGNTIYF.

The chain joins TRBV30 to TRBJ1-1; D not certain. Germline loops: CDR1 GTSNPN, CDR2 SVGIG (reference sequence). The ends were cut back, 5 bases at V and 2 bases at J, with 12 bases in the middle. This CDR3 contains 13 residues. As DNA, the CDR3 is TGTGCCTGGGATCGACGGGGTAACACTGAAGCTTTCTTT. The encoded protein is CAWDRRGNTEAFF.